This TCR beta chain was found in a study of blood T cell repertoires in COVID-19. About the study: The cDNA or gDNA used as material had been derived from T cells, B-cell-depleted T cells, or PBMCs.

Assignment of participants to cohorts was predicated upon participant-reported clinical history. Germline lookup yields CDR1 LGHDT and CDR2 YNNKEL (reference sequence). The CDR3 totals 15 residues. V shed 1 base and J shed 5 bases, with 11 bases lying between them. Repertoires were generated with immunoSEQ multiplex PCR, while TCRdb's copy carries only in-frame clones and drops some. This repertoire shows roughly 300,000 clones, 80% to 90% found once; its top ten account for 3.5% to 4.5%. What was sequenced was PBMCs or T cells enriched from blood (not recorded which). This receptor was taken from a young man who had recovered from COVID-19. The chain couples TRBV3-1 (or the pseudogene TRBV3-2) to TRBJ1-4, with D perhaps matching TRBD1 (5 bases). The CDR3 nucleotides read TGTGCCAGCAGCCAAGGAGTGGGGGGGAATGAAAAACTGTTTTTT. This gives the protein CASSQGVGGNEKLFF.